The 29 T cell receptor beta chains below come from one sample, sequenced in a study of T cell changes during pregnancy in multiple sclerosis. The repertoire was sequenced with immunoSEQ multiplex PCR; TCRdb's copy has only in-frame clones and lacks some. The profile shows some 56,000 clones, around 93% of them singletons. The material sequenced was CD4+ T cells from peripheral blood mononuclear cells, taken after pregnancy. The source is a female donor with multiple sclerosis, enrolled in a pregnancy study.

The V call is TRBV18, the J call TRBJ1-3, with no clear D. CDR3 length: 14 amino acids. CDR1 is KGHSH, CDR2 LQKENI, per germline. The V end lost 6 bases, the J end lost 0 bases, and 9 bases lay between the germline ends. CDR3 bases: TGTGCCAGCTCGACCGACATCTCTGGAAACACCATATATTTT. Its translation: CASSTDISGNTIYF.

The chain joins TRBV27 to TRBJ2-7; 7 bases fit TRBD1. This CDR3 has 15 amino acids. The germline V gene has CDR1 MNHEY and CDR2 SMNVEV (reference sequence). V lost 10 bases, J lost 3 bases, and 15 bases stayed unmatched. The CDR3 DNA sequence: TGTGCCACCAATTCAAAAGCGACAGGGATCTACGAGCAGTACTTC. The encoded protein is CATNSKATGIYEQYF.

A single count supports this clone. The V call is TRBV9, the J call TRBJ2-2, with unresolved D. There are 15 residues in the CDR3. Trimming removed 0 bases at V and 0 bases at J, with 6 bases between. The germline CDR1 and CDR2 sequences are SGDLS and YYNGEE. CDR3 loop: CASSVGTTNTGELFF. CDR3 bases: TGTGCCAGCAGCGTAGGAACTACGAACACCGGGGAGCTGTTTTTT.

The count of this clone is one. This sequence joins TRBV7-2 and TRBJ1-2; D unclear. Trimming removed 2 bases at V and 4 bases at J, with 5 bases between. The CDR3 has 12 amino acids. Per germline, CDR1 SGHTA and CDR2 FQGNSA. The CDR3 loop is CASSLRGYGYTF. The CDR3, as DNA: TGTGCCAGCAGCTTACGAGGCTATGGCTACACCTTC.

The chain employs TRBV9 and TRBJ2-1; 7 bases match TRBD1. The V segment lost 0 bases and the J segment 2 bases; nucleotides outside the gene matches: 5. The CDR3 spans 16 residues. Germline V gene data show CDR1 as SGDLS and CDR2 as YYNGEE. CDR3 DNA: TGTGCCAGCAGCGTAGGAGTCGGGACAGCCTACAATGAGCAGTTCTTC. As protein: CASSVGVGTAYNEQFF.

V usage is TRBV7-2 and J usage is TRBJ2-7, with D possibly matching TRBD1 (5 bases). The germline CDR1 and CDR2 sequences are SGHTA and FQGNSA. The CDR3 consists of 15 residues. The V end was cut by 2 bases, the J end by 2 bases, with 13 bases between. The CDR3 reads CASSLRQGQTYEQYF. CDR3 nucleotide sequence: TGTGCCAGCAGCTTACGGCAGGGTCAGACCTACGAGCAGTACTTC. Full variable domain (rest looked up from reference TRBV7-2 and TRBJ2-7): GAGVSQSPSNKVTEKGKDVELRCDPISGHTALYWYRQSLGQGLEFLIYFQGNSAPDKSGLPSDRFSAERTGGSVSTLTIQRTQQEDSAVYLCASSLRQGQTYEQYFGPGTRLTVT.

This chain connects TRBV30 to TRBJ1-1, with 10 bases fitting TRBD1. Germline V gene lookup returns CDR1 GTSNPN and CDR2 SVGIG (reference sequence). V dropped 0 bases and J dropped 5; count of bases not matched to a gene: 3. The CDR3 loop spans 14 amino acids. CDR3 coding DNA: TGTGCCTGGAGTGTAGACAGGGGGCGAACTGAAGCTTTCTTT. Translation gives CAWSVDRGRTEAFF.

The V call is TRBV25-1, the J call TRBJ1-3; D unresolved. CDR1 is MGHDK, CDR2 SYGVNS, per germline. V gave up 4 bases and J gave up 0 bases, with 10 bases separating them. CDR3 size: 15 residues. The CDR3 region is CASSVGLLSGNTIYF. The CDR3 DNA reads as TGTGCCAGCAGTGTTGGACTCCTCTCTGGAAACACCATATATTTT.

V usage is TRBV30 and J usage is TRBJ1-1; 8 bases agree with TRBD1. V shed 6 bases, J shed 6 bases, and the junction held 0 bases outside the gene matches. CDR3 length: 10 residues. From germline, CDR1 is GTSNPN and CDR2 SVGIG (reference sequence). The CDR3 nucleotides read TGTGCCTGCAGGGGGCCTGAAGCTTTCTTT. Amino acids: CACRGPEAFF.

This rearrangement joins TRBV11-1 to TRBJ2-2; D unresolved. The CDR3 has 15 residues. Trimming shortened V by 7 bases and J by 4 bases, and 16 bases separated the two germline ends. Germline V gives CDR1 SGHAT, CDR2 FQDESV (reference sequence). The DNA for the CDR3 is TGTGCCAGCACCCCAACGGGTGGAATCACCGGGGAGCTGTTTTTT. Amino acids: CASTPTGGITGELFF.

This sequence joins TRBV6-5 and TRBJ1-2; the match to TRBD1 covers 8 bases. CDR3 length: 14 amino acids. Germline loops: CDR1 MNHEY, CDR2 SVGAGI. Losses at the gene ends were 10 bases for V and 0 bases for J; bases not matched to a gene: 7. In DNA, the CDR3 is TGTGCCACCGGGACAGGAAATTCTAACTATGGCTACACCTTC. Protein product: CATGTGNSNYGYTF.

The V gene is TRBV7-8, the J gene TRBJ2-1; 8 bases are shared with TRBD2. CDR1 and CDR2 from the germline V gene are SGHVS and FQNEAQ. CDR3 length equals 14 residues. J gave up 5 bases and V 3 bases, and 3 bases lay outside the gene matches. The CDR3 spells CASSLAGGDNEQFF. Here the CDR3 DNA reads TGTGCCAGCAGCTTGGCGGGGGGCGACAATGAGCAGTTCTTC. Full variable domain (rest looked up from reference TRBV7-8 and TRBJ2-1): GAGVSQSPRYKVAKRGQDVALRCDPISGHVSLFWYQQALGQGPEFLTYFQNEAQLDKSGLPSDRFFAERPEGSVSTLKIQRTQQEDSAVYLCASSLAGGDNEQFFGPGTRLTVL.

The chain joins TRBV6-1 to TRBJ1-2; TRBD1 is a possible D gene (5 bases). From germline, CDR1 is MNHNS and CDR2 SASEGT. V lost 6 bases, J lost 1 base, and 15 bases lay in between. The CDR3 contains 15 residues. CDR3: CASSPLVRGNYGYTF. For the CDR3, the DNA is TGTGCCAGCAGCCCTCTCGTTAGGGGTAACTATGGCTACACCTTC.

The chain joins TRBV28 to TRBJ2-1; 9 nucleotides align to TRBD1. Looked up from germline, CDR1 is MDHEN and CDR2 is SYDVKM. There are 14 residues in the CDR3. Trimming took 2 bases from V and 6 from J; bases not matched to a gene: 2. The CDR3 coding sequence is TGTGCCAGCAGTTTACGGACAGGGGCCAATGAGCAGTTCTTC. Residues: CASSLRTGANEQFF.

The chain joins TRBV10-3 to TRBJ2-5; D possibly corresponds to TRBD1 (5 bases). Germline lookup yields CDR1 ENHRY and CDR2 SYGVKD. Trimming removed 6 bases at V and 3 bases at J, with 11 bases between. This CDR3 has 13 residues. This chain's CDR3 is CAIRPDSEETQYF. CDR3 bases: TGTGCCATCAGACCCGACAGTGAAGAGACCCAGTACTTC.

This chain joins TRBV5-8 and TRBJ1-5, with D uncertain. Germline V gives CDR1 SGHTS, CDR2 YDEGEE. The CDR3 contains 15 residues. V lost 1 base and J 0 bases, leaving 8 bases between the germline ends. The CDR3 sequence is CASSLRVYSNQPQHF. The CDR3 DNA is TGTGCCAGCAGCTTGCGAGTATATAGCAATCAGCCCCAGCATTTT.

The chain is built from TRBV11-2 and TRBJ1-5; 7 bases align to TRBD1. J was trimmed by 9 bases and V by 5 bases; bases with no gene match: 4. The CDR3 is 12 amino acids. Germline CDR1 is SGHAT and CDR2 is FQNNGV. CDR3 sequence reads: CASSAGQSPQHF. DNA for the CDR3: TGTGCCAGCAGCGCGGGACAGTCGCCCCAGCATTTT.

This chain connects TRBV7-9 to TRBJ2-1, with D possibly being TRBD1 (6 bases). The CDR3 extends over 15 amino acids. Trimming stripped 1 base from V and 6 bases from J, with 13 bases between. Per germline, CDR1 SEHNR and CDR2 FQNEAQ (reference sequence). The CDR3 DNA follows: TGTGCCAGCAGCTTAGGTGGACAGAGGGTCAATGAGCAGTTCTTC. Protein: CASSLGGQRVNEQFF.

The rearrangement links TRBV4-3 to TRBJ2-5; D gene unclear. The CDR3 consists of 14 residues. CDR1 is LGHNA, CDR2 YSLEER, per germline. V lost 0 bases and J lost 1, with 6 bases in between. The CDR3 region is CASSQEYSQETQYF. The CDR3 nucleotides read TGCGCCAGCAGCCAAGAGTACAGCCAAGAGACCCAGTACTTC.

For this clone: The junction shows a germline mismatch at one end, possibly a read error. CDR3 bases: TGTGCTAGCAGCCGTGACTACTTGGGGACCCAGTACTTC. Translated, it gives CASSRDYLGTQYF. The rearrangement links TRBV7-7 to TRBJ2-5; the D gene is possibly TRBD2 (5 bases). This CDR3 region has 13 residues. Germline values: CDR1 SSHAT, CDR2 FNYEAQ (reference sequence).

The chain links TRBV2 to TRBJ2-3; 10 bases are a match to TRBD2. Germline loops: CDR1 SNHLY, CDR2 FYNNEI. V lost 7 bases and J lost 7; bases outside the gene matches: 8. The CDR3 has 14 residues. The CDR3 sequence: CASTTSGVDYTQYF. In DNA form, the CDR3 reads TGTGCCAGCACAACTAGCGGGGTGGATTATACGCAGTATTTT.

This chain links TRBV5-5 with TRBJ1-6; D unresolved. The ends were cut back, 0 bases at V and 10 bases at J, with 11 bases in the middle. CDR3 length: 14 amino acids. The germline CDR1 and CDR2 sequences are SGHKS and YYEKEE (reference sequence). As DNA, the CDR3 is TGTGCCAGCAGCTTGGCGGATCCGGGATCACCCCTCCACTTT. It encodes CASSLADPGSPLHF.

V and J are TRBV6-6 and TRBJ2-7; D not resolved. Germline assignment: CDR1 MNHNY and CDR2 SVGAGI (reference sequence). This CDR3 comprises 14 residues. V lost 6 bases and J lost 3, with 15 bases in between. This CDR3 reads CASRPEVTDYEQYF. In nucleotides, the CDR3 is TGTGCCAGCAGACCCGAGGTAACGGACTACGAGCAGTACTTC.

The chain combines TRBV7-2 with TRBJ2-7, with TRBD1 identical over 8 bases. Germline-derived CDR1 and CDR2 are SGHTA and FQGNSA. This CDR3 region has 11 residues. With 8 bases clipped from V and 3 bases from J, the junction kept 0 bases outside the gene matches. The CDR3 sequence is CASGTGYEQYF. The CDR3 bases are TGTGCCAGCGGGACAGGCTACGAGCAGTACTTC.

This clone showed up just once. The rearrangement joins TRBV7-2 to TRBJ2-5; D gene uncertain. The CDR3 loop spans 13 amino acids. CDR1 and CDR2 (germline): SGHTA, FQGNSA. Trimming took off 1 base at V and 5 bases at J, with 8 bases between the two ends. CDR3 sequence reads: CASSLERRETQYF. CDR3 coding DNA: TGTGCCAGCAGCTTAGAGCGTCGGGAGACCCAGTACTTC.

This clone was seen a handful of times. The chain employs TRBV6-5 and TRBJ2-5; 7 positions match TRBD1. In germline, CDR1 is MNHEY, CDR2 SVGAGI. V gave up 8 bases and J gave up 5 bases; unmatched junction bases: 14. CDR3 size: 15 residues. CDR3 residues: CASGRQGEPQETQYF. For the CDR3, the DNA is TGTGCCAGCGGCCGACAGGGAGAACCGCAGGAGACCCAGTACTTC.

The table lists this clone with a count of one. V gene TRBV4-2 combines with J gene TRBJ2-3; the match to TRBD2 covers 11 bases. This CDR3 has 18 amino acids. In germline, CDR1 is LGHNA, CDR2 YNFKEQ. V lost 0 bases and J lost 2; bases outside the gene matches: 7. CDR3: CASSQELPLAGVTDTQYF. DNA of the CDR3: TGTGCCAGCAGCCAAGAGTTGCCACTAGCGGGGGTCACAGATACGCAGTATTTT.

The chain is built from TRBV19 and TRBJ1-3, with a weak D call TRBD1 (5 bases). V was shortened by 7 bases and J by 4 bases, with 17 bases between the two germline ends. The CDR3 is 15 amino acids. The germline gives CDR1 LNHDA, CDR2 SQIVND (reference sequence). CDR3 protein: CASKGAPGIGNTIYF. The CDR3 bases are TGTGCCAGTAAGGGCGCCCCAGGGATCGGAAACACCATATATTTT.

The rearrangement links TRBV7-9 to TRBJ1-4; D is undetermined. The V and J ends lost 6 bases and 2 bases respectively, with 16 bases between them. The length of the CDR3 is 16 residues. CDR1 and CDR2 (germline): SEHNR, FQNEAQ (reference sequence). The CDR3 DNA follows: TGTGCCAGCAGTAAGACACGGTCGGGGACTAATGAAAAACTGTTTTTT. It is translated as CASSKTRSGTNEKLFF.